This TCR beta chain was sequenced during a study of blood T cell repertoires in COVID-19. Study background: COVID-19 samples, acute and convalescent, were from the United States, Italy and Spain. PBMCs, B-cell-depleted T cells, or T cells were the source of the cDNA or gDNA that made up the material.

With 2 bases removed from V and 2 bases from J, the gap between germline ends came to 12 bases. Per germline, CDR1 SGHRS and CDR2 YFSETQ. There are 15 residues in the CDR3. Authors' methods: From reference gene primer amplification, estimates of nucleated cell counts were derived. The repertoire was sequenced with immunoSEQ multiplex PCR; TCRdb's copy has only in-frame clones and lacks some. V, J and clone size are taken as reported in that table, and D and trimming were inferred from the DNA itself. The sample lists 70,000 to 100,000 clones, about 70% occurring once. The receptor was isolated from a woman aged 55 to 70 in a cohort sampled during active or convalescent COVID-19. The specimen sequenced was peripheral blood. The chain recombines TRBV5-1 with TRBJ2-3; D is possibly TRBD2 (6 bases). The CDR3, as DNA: TGCGCCAGCAGCTTCCACGGGGGAGTCACAGATACGCAGTATTTT. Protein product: CASSFHGGVTDTQYF. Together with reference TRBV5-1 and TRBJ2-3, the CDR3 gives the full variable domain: KAGVTQTPRYLIKTRGQQVTLSCSPISGHRSVSWYQQTPGQGLQFLFEYFSETQRNKGNFPGRFSGRQFSNSRSEMNVSTLELGDSALYLCASSFHGGVTDTQYFGPGTRLTVL.